The 27 T cell receptor beta chains below all came from one sample that was sequenced in a study of cytomegalovirus exposure and HLA in healthy donors. In the PCR, 60 Vbeta and 13 Jbeta primers were used. The data were produced by immunoSEQ multiplex PCR, yet TCRdb's version contains in-frame clones alone and is incomplete. Of 240,000 or so clones in the sample, 82% were seen once. Sequencing was carried out using PBMCs. These receptors were collected from a woman aged 40 to 49 in good health and CMV-seropositive.

This clone appeared a few times. V and J are TRBV7-8 and TRBJ2-7; TRBD2 matches 11 bases. Germline trimming cut 5 bases from V and 8 bases from J; bases unmatched to any gene: 29. Germline values: CDR1 SGHVS, CDR2 FQNEAQ. This CDR3 has 21 residues. CDR3 sequence reads: CASSRTEGGARVSSGRFKQYF. CDR3 DNA: TGTGCCAGCAGCCGTACTGAAGGGGGCGCGAGGGTGTCTAGCGGGAGGTTCAAGCAGTACTTC.

The V call is TRBV4-1, the J call TRBJ1-1, with D possibly matching TRBD1 (5 bases). The CDR3 has 12 amino acids. V shed 0 bases and J shed 7 bases, with 6 bases lying between them. The germline CDR1 and CDR2 sequences are MGHRA and YSYEKL. Here the CDR3 reads CASSQERGEAFF. The CDR3 DNA is TGCGCCAGCAGCCAAGAAAGGGGTGAAGCTTTCTTT.

V usage is TRBV11-3 and J usage is TRBJ2-5; D might be TRBD2 (6 bases). Per the germline V gene, CDR1 is SGHNT and CDR2 is YENEEA. V was shortened by 3 bases and J by 2 bases, with 10 bases between the two germline ends. The CDR3 is 14 amino acids. Written as DNA, the CDR3 is TGTGCCAGCAGCTTGCGGGACTTTCAAGAGACCCAGTACTTC. Translating gives CASSLRDFQETQYF.

V gene TRBV4-2 combines with J gene TRBJ2-7; perhaps TRBD2 as D (5 bases). Trimming cost V 1 base and J 1 base, with 8 bases left between them. This CDR3 spans 14 amino acids. Germline values: CDR1 LGHNA, CDR2 YNFKEQ. Here the CDR3 reads CASSQGAGSYEQYF. CDR3 DNA sequence: TGTGCCAGCAGCCAAGGGGCGGGTTCCTACGAGCAGTACTTC.

The rearrangement uses TRBV4-3 and TRBJ1-1; possible D gene TRBD1, 5 bases. The CDR3 spans 13 residues. V lost 4 bases and J lost 1, with 7 bases in between. The germline CDR1 and CDR2 sequences are LGHNA and YSLEER. CDR3 protein: CASSRGQNTEAFF. CDR3 in DNA: TGCGCCAGCAGCCGCGGACAGAACACTGAAGCTTTCTTT.

The V gene is TRBV28, the J gene TRBJ1-5, with 11 bases aligning to TRBD1. The junction had 6 bases not matched to a gene; V was cut back by 4 bases and J by 7 bases. This CDR3 region has 15 residues. Germline V gene sequence: CDR1 MDHEN, CDR2 SYDVKM. CDR3 in DNA: TGTGCCAGCAGTTGGACAGGGGGCGCGTCCCAGCCCCAGCATTTT. Residues: CASSWTGGASQPQHF.

The J gene is TRBJ2-5, the V gene TRBV29-1; tentative D call: TRBD1 (6 bases). In germline, CDR1 is SQVTM, CDR2 ANQGSEA. The CDR3 is 14 amino acids. Deletions cut 7 bases from V and 7 bases from J, with 22 bases between. The CDR3 DNA follows: TGCAGCGCCAGAAGGTCGGACAGTCCCAGGACCCAGTACTTC. Its protein is CSARRSDSPRTQYF.

This chain connects TRBV7-9 to TRBJ1-1; 7 positions match TRBD1. CDR1 SEHNR and CDR2 FQNEAQ come from the germline V gene (reference sequence). The CDR3 consists of 13 residues. V lost 1 base, J lost 6 bases, and 2 bases stayed unmatched. This chain's CDR3 is CASSLGQGSEAFF. CDR3 DNA: TGTGCCAGCAGCTTAGGACAGGGTTCTGAAGCTTTCTTT.

The V and J genes are TRBV7-3 and TRBJ1-1; the match to TRBD1 covers 9 bases. This CDR3 region has 15 residues. Trimming at V came to 1 base and at J to 5 bases, leaving 5 bases not matched to a gene. Germline assignment: CDR1 SGHTA and CDR2 FQGTGA. The CDR3 DNA reads as TGTGCCAGCAGCTTAAGCGGACAGGGGTTGACTGAAGCTTTCTTT. It is translated as CASSLSGQGLTEAFF.

This clone was recorded a few times. The chain has TRBV18 and TRBJ1-1; D not certain. The CDR3 loop spans 13 amino acids. CDR1 is KGHSH, CDR2 LQKENI, per germline. V was trimmed by 2 bases and J by 4 bases, leaving 8 bases between them. The CDR3: CASSPGPGTEAFF. In DNA, the CDR3 is TGTGCCAGCTCACCAGGGCCCGGCACTGAAGCTTTCTTT.

This chain joins TRBV30 and TRBJ1-1, with D perhaps TRBD1 (5 bases). V was shortened by 1 base and J by 7 bases, with 16 bases between the two germline ends. The CDR3 has 14 residues. The germline V gene encodes CDR1 GTSNPN and CDR2 SVGIG (reference sequence). The CDR3 DNA sequence: TGTGCCTGGAGTGAAATGTGGCAGGGTGATGAAGCTTTCTTT. It yields the protein CAWSEMWQGDEAFF.

The chain uses TRBV4-3 and TRBJ2-5; tentative D call: TRBD2 (6 bases). CDR3 length equals 18 residues. Germline values: CDR1 LGHNA, CDR2 YSLEER. V dropped 0 bases and J dropped 5 bases, with 22 bases sitting between them. This CDR3 is CASSQDTVGLDRGETQYF. CDR3 DNA sequence: TGCGCCAGCAGCCAAGATACTGTGGGACTGGATCGCGGGGAGACCCAGTACTTC.

The sample holds a few counts of this clone. CDR3 in DNA: TGTGCCAGCAGTTTGACACAGGGGGCTCGGACTGAAGCTTTCTTT. As protein: CASSLTQGARTEAFF. V gene TRBV27 combines with J gene TRBJ1-1, with TRBD1 matching over 9 bases. This CDR3 is 15 amino acids long. Trimming cost V 3 bases and J 5 bases; bases outside gene matches: 7. Germline CDR1 and CDR2: MNHEY and SMNVEV (reference sequence).

The V gene is TRBV5-1, the J gene TRBJ2-2, with D perhaps matching TRBD1 (6 bases). Trimming shortened V by 4 bases and J by 0 bases, and 10 bases separated the two germline ends. Germline CDR1 reads SGHRS; CDR2 reads YFSETQ. The CDR3 is 15 amino acids. The CDR3 spells CASSPRTANTGELFF. The CDR3 nucleotides read TGCGCCAGCAGCCCGAGGACAGCGAACACCGGGGAGCTGTTTTTT.

The chain combines TRBV7-9 with TRBJ2-6; TRBD1 aligns across 8 bases. CDR3 length: 16 amino acids. CDR1 and CDR2 (germline): SEHNR, FQNEAQ (reference sequence). Trimming took 9 bases from V and 0 from J; bases not matched to a gene: 7. The CDR3, as DNA: TGTGCCAGACGGACAGGGCCTGACTCTGGGGCCAACGTCCTGACTTTC. Amino acids: CARRTGPDSGANVLTF.

The rearrangement links TRBV5-1 to TRBJ1-2, with D perhaps TRBD1 (6 bases). V was cut by 2 bases and J by 3 bases, with 26 bases left in between. Germline V CDR1 and CDR2: SGHRS, YFSETQ. The length of the CDR3 is 19 residues. CDR3 nucleotides: TGCGCCAGCAGCTTCCACAGCCCCCCAGAAACAGGGCCCGACTATGGCTACACCTTC. It is translated as CASSFHSPPETGPDYGYTF.

The chain joins TRBV5-6 to TRBJ2-1, with 7 positions matching TRBD1. Germline V lookup: CDR1 SGHDT, CDR2 YYEEEE. J gave up 1 base and V 4 bases, and 8 bases lay outside the gene matches. The CDR3 totals 16 residues. CDR3 residues: CASSPILRGSYNEQFF. The CDR3 nucleotides are TGTGCCAGCAGCCCGATCCTCAGGGGGTCCTACAATGAGCAGTTCTTC.

The chain carries TRBV30 and TRBJ1-3; D is perhaps TRBD1 (5 bases). V was clipped by 4 bases and J by 0 bases, with 7 bases between them. The CDR3 is 13 amino acids. Germline V CDR1 and CDR2: GTSNPN, SVGIG (reference sequence). The CDR3 here is CAWKQGSGNTIYF. The CDR3 region has the DNA TGTGCCTGGAAGCAGGGCTCTGGAAACACCATATATTTT.

The chain couples TRBV30 to TRBJ2-7, with 8 positions matching TRBD2. The V segment lost 4 bases and the J segment 0 bases; nucleotides outside the gene matches: 2. The CDR3 extends over 13 amino acids. Germline CDR1 reads GTSNPN; CDR2 reads SVGIG (reference sequence). The CDR3 loop reads CAWTRGASYEQYF. The CDR3 region has the DNA TGTGCCTGGACGCGGGGGGCCTCCTACGAGCAGTACTTC. Based on the CDR3 plus reference TRBV30 and TRBJ2-7, the full variable domain is SQTIHQWPATLVQPVGSPLSLECTVEGTSNPNLYWYRQAAGRGLQLLFYSVGIGQISSEVPQNLSASRPQDRQFILSSKKLLLSDSGFYLCAWTRGASYEQYFGPGTRLTVT.

The V and J genes are TRBV14 and TRBJ1-2; unclear D gene. Germline V gene sequence: CDR1 SGHDN, CDR2 FVKESK. Trimming stripped 4 bases from V and 7 bases from J, with 16 bases between. This CDR3 spans 14 amino acids. The DNA for the CDR3 is TGTGCCAGCAGCCTCGGGTCCATCAGAGGTGGCTACACCTTC. It codes for CASSLGSIRGGYTF.

The chain links TRBV7-6 to TRBJ2-1; D is unclear. This CDR3 comprises 13 residues. V lost 4 bases, J lost 6 bases, and 10 bases lay in between. Germline values: CDR1 SGHVS, CDR2 FNYEAQ. This chain's CDR3 is CASSSKSGNEQFF. The CDR3 coding sequence is TGTGCCAGCAGCTCAAAGTCCGGCAATGAGCAGTTCTTC. Full variable domain (outside the CDR3, taken from reference TRBV7-6 and TRBJ2-1): GAGVSQSPRYKVTKRGQDVALRCDPISGHVSLYWYRQALGQGPEFLTYFNYEAQQDKSGLPNDRFSAERPEGSISTLTIQRTEQRDSAMYRCASSSKSGNEQFFGPGTRLTVL.

This clone was seen only once. The chain links TRBV12-5 to TRBJ1-6, with D uncertain. The length of the CDR3 is 14 residues. V was shortened by 11 bases and J by 1 base, with 12 bases between the two germline ends. Germline V gives CDR1 LGHNT, CDR2 FRNRAP. CDR3 nucleotide sequence: TGTGCTTCTAGCTTTTTTTCCTATAATTCACCCCTCCACTTT. Translating it yields CASSFFSYNSPLHF. Together with reference TRBV12-5 and TRBJ1-6, the CDR3 gives the full variable domain: DARVTQTPRHKVTEMGQEVTMRCQPILGHNTVFWYRQTMMQGLELLAYFRNRAPLDDSGMPKDRFSAEMPDATLATLKIQPSEPRDSAVYFCASSFFSYNSPLHFGNGTRLTVT.

This chain links TRBV5-4 with TRBJ2-3; possible D gene TRBD2, 5 bases. CDR3 length: 13 amino acids. Trimming shortened V by 9 bases and J by 6 bases, and 17 bases separated the two germline ends. Germline V gene lookup returns CDR1 SGHNT and CDR2 YYREEE (reference sequence). The CDR3 DNA sequence: TGTGCCACCCGGCCCGGGAACTCGGATACGCAGTATTTT. It translates to CATRPGNSDTQYF. The full variable domain, rest sourced from reference TRBV5-4 and TRBJ2-3, is ETGVTQSPTHLIKTRGQQVTLRCSSQSGHNTVSWYQQALGQGPQFIFQYYREEENGRGNFPPRFSGLQFPNYSSELNVNALELDDSALYLCATRPGNSDTQYFGPGTRLTVL.

V gene TRBV7-2 combines with J gene TRBJ2-7; 16 bases match TRBD2. Germline V gives CDR1 SGHTA, CDR2 FQGNSA. CDR3 length equals 18 residues. Trimming removed 3 bases from V and 4 bases from J; junction bases left unmatched: 9. The CDR3 region is CASSFGTSGRAGLYEQYF. CDR3 bases: TGTGCCAGCAGCTTCGGGACTAGCGGGAGGGCCGGATTATACGAGCAGTACTTC.

This clone was found a few times. The rearrangement joins TRBV7-3 to TRBJ2-5; D ambiguous. The CDR3 covers 11 residues. V lost 5 bases and J lost 3, with 4 bases in between. Germline CDR1 is SGHTA and CDR2 is FQGTGA. CDR3 protein: CASSIKETQYF. As DNA, the CDR3 is TGTGCCAGCAGCATTAAAGAGACCCAGTACTTC.

With respect to this clone: Sequence at one end of the junction differs from germline and may be a read error. The chain carries TRBV7-9 and TRBJ1-4; 7 bases align to TRBD1. This CDR3 has 13 amino acids. Germline-derived CDR1 and CDR2 are SEHNR and FQNEAQ (reference sequence). DNA for the CDR3: TGTGCCGGCAGACAGGGCTCTAATGAAAAACTGTTTTTT. Translating gives CAGRQGSNEKLFF.

This chain connects TRBV5-4 to TRBJ1-1, with 7 bases aligning to TRBD1. This CDR3 is 14 amino acids long. V lost 2 bases, J lost 6 bases, and 7 bases stayed unmatched. From germline, CDR1 is SGHNT and CDR2 YYREEE (reference sequence). CDR3: CASSLGRGISEAFF. The CDR3, as DNA: TGTGCCAGCAGCTTAGGCAGGGGGATATCTGAAGCTTTCTTT. The full variable domain, rest sourced from reference TRBV5-4 and TRBJ1-1, is ETGVTQSPTHLIKTRGQQVTLRCSSQSGHNTVSWYQQALGQGPQFIFQYYREEENGRGNFPPRFSGLQFPNYSSELNVNALELDDSALYLCASSLGRGISEAFFGQGTRLTVV.